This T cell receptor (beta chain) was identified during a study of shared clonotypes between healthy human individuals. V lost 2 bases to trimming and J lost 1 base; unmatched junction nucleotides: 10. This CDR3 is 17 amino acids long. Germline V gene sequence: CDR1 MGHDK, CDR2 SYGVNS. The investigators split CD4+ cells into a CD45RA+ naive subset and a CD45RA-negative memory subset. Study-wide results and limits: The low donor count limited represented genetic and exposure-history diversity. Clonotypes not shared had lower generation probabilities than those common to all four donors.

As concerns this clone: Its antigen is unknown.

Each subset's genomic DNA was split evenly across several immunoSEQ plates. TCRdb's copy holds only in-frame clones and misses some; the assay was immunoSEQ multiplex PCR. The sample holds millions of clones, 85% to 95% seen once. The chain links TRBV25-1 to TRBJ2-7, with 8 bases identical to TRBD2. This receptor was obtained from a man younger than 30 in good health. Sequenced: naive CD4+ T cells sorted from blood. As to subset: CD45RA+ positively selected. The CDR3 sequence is CASSEPPGTRDSYEQYF. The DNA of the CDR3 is TGTGCCAGCAGTGAACCCCCGGGGACTAGGGATTCCTACGAGCAGTACTTC.